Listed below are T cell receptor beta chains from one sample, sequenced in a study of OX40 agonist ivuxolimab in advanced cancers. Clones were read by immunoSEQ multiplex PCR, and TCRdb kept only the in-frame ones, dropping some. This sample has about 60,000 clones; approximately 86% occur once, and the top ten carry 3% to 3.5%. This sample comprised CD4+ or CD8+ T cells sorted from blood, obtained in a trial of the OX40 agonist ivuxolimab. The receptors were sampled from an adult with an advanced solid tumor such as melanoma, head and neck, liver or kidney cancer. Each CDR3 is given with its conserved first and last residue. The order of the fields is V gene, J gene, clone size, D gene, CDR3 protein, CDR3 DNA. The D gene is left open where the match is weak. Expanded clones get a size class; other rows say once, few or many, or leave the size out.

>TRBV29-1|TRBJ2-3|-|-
CSVDPGTDTQYF
TGCAGCGTTGACCCTGGCACAGATACGCAGTATTTT
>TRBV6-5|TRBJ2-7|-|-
CASSQPRLSSYEQYF
TGTGCCAGCAGCCAACCGCGGCTGAGCTCCTACGAGCAGTACTTC
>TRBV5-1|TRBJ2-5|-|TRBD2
CASSSSGRAKETQYF
TGCGCCAGCAGCTCGAGCGGGAGGGCCAAGGAGACCCAGTACTTC
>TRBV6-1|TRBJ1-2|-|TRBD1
CASSPDRGSGYTF
TGTGCCAGCAGTCCAGACAGGGGTAGTGGCTACACCTTC
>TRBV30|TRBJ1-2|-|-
CAWADDPPFGSRGIGYTF
TGTGCCTGGGCAGATGACCCTCCTTTTGGCAGCCGGGGGATAGGCTACACCTTC
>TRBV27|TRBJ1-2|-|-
CASSFRWGLGREGYGYTF
TGTGCCAGCAGTTTCCGATGGGGATTGGGGAGGGAGGGGTATGGCTACACCTTC
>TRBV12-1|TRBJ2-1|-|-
CASRRPQAGGFEQFF
TGTGCCAGCAGAAGGCCGCAAGCGGGAGGGTTTGAGCAGTTCTTC
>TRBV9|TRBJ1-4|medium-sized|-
CASSVEGGNGEKLFF
TGTGCCAGCAGCGTAGAGGGGGGAAATGGAGAAAAACTGTTTTTT
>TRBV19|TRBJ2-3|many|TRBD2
CASSITYSGSGDTQYF
TGTGCCAGTAGTATAACCTATAGCGGGAGTGGAGATACGCAGTATTTT
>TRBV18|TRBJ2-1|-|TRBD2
CASSPSGLAGEQFF
TGTGCCAGCTCACCATCGGGACTAGCAGGTGAGCAGTTCTTC
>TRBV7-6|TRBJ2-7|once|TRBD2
CASSSLAGAYEQYF
TGTGCCAGCAGCTCCCTAGCGGGAGCTTACGAGCAGTACTTC
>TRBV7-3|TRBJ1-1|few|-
CASSLTGRGTEAFF
TGTGCCAGCAGCTTAACTGGGAGGGGAACTGAAGCTTTCTTT
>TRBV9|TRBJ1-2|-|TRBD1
CASSAFRGQGQGGYTF
TGTGCCAGCAGCGCATTTAGGGGACAGGGCCAGGGGGGCTACACCTTC
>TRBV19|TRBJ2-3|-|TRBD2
CASSDLAGADTQYF
TGTGCCAGTAGTGATCTAGCGGGAGCAGATACGCAGTATTTT
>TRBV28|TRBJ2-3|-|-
CASSGGGTDTQYF
TGTGCCAGCAGCGGGGGAGGCACAGATACGCAGTATTTT
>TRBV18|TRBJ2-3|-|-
CASSTLVADTQYF
TGTGCCAGCTCTACGCTAGTGGCAGATACGCAGTATTTT
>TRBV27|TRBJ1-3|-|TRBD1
CASRDRALSGNTIYF
TGTGCCAGCAGGGACAGGGCCCTCTCTGGAAACACCATATATTTT
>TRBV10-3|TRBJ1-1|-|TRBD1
CAISQGVKDTEAFF
TGTGCCATCAGTCAGGGGGTTAAGGACACTGAAGCTTTCTTT
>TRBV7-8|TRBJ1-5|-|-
CASSFGNQPQHF
TGTGCCAGCAGCTTCGGCAATCAGCCCCAGCATTTT
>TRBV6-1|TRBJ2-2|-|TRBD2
CASRRGLADTGELFF
TGTGCCAGCAGGCGCGGACTAGCGGACACCGGGGAGCTGTTTTTT
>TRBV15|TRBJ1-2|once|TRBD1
CATSRDRMRTGGSGYTF
TGTGCCACCAGCAGAGATCGTATGAGGACAGGGGGGTCTGGCTACACCTTC
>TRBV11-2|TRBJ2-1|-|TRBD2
CASRETSGRYNEQFF
TGTGCCAGCAGGGAGACTAGCGGTCGCTACAATGAGCAGTTCTTC
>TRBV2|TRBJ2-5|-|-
CASSVYDVGPQETQYF
TGTGCCAGCAGTGTATACGACGTCGGACCGCAAGAGACCCAGTACTTC
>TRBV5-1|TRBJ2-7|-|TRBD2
CASSSGDYRYEQYF
TGCGCCAGCAGCTCTGGGGACTACCGCTACGAGCAGTACTTC
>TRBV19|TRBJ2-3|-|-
CASTSSSPGTDTQYF
TGTGCCAGTACTAGCTCGAGCCCAGGAACAGATACGCAGTATTTT
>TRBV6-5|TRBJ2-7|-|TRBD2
CASTALETSDYEQYF
TGTGCCAGCACCGCCCTCGAGACTAGCGACTACGAGCAGTACTTC
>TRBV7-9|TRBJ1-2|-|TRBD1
CASSGTGDRAEGSYTF
TGTGCCAGCAGCGGAACCGGGGACAGGGCCGAAGGGAGCTACACCTTC
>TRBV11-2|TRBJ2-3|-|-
CASTLLFVSGGFPDTQYF
TGTGCCAGCACCCTCCTTTTTGTTAGCGGTGGTTTTCCAGATACGCAGTATTTT
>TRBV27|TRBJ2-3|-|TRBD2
CASSVAFLAGATDTQYF
TGTGCCAGCAGTGTCGCCTTCCTAGCGGGCGCCACAGATACGCAGTATTTT
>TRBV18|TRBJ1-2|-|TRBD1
CASSLQPGQGNYGYTF
TGTGCCAGCTCACTGCAGCCGGGACAGGGAAACTATGGCTACACCTTC
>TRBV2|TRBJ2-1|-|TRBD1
CASSEGTGVPYNEQFF
TGTGCCAGCAGTGAGGGGACAGGTGTGCCCTACAATGAGCAGTTCTTC
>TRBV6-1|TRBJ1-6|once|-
CASSVRRSLVPLHF
TGTGCCAGCAGTGTCCGCCGGTCACTGGTTCCCCTCCACTTT
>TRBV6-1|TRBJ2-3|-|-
CASSEGVSSTDTQYF
TGTGCCAGCAGTGAAGGGGTTTCTAGCACAGATACGCAGTATTTT
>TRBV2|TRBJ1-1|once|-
CASSEGSWRTEAFF
TGTGCCAGCAGTGAGGGCAGTTGGCGGACTGAAGCTTTCTTT
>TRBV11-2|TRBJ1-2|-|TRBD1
CASSSLTGARYGYTF
TGTGCCAGCAGCTCATTAACAGGGGCTCGGTATGGCTACACCTTC
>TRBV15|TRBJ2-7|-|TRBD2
CATSRASGIHEQYF
TGTGCCACCAGCAGAGCTAGCGGGATCCACGAGCAGTACTTC
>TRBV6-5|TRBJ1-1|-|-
CASRGRGNTEAFF
TGTGCCAGCAGGGGCAGGGGGAACACTGAAGCTTTCTTT
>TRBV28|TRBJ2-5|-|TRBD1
CASSSSDREETQYF
TGTGCCAGCAGCAGCTCGGACAGGGAAGAGACCCAGTACTTC
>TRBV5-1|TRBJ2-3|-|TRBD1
CASSRDRQDTDTQYF
TGCGCCAGCAGCCGGGACAGGCAAGACACAGATACGCAGTATTTT